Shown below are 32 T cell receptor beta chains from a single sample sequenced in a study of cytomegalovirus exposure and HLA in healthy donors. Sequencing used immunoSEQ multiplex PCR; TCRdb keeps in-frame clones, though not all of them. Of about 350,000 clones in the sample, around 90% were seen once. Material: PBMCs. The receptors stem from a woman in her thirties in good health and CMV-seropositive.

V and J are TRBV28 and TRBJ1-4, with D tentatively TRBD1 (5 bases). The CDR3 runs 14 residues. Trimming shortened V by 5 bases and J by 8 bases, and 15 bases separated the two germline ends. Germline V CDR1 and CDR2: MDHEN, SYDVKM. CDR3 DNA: TGTGCCAGCAGTCGGGGGACCGCTCTAGAAAAACTGTTTTTT. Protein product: CASSRGTALEKLFF.

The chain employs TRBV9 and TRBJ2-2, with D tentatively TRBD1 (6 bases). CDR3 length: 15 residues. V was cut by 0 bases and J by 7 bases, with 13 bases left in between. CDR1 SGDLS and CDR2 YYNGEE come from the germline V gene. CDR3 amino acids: CASSVGSGVGGELFF. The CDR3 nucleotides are TGTGCCAGCAGCGTAGGTTCAGGGGTTGGCGGGGAGCTGTTTTTT.

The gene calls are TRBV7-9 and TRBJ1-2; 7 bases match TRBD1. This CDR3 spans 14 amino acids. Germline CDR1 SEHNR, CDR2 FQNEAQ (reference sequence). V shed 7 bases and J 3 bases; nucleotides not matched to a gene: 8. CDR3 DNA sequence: TGTGCCAGCACCAAAAAGGGGGCAGACTATGGCTACACCTTC. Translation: CASTKKGADYGYTF.

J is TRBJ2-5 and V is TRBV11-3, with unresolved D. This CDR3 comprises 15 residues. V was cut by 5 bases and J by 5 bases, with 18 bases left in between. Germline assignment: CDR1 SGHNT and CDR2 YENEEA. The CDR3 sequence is CASSPTRGLMETQYF. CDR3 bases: TGTGCCAGCAGCCCGACAAGAGGCCTGATGGAGACCCAGTACTTC. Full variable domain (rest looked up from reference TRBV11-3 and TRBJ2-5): EAGVVQSPRYKIIEKKQPVAFWCNPISGHNTLYWYLQNLGQGPELLIRYENEEAVDDSQLPKDRFSAERLKGVDSTLKIQPAELGDSAVYLCASSPTRGLMETQYFGPGTRLLVL.

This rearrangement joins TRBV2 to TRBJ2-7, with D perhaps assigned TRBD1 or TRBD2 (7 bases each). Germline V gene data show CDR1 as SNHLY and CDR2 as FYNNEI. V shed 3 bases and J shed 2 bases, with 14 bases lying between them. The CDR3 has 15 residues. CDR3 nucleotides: TGTGCCAGCAGTGATAGGGCAGGGGGGGCCTACGAGCAGTACTTC. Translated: CASSDRAGGAYEQYF.

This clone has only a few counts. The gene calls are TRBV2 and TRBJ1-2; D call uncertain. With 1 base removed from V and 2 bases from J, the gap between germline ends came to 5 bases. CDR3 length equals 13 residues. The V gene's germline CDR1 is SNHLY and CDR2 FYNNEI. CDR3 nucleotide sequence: TGTGCCAGCAGTGAAGGACCAAACTATGGCTACACCTTC. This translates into CASSEGPNYGYTF.

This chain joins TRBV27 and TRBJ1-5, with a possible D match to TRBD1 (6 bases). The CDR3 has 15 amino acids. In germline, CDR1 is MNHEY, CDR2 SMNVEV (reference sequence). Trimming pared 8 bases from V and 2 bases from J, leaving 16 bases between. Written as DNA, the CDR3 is TGTGCCAGCTCCAGAGGGGGGCTGCGCAATCAGCCCCAGCATTTT. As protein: CASSRGGLRNQPQHF.

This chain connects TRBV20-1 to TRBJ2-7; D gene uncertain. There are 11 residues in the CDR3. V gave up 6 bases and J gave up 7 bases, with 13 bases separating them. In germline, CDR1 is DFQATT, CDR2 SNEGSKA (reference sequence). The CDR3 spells CSAQLLGEQYF. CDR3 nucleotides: TGCAGTGCCCAGTTATTAGGGGAGCAGTACTTC.

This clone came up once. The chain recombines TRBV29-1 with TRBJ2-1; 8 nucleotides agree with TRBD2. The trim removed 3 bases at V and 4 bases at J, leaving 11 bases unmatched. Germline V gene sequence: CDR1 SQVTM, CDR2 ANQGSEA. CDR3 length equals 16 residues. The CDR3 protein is CSVDLLAGGGYNEQFF. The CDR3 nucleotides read TGCAGCGTTGATCTTTTGGCGGGAGGAGGTTACAATGAGCAGTTCTTC.

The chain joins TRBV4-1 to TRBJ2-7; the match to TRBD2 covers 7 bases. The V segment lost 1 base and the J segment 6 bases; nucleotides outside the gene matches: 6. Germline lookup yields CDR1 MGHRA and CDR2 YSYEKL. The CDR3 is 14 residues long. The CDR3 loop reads CASSQVGEGREQYF. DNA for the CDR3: TGCGCCAGCAGCCAAGTAGGGGAGGGTCGCGAGCAGTACTTC.

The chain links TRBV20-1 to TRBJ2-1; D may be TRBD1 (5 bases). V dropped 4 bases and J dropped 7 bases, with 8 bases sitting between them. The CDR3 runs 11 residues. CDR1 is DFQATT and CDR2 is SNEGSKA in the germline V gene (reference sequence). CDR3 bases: TGCAGTGCTATTGCAGGGAATGAGCAGTTCTTC. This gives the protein CSAIAGNEQFF.

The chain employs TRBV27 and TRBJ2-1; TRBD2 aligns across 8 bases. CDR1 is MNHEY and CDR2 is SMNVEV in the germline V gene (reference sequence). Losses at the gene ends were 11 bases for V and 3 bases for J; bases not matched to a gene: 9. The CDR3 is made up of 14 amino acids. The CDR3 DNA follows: TGTGCCTCTGCCCCGGGGACTAGCTACAATGAGCAGTTCTTC. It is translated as CASAPGTSYNEQFF.

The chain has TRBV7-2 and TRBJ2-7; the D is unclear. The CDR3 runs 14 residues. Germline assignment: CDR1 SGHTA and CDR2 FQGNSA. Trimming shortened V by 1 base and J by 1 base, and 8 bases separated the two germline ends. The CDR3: CASSLVSASYEQYF. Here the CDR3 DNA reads TGTGCCAGCAGCTTAGTGTCAGCTTCCTACGAGCAGTACTTC.

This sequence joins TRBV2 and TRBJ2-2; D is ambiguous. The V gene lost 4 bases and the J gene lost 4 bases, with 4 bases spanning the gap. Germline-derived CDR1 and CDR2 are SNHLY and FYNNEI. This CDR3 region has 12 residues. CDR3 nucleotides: TGTGCCAGCAGTGTGGGCACCGGGGAGCTGTTTTTT. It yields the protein CASSVGTGELFF.

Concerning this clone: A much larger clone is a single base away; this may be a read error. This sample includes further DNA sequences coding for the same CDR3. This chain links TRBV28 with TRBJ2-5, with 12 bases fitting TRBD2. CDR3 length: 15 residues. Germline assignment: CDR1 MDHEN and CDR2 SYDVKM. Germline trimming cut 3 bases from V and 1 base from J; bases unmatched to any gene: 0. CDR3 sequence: CASSLTSGGQETQYF. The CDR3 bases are TGTGCCAGCAGTTTGACTAGCGGGGGCCAAGAGACCCAGTACTTC. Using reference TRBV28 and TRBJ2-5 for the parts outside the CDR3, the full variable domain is DVKVTQSSRYLVKRTGEKVFLECVQDMDHENMFWYRQDPGLGLRLIYFSYDVKMKEKGDIPEGYSVSREKKERFSLILESASTNQTSMYLCASSLTSGGQETQYFGPGTRLLVL.

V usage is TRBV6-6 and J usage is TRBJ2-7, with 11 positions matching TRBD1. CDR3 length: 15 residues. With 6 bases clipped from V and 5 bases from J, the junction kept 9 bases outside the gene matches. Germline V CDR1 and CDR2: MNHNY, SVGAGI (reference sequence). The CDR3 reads CASREPGQGGHEQYF. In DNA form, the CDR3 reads TGTGCCAGCAGAGAACCGGGACAGGGGGGCCACGAGCAGTACTTC.

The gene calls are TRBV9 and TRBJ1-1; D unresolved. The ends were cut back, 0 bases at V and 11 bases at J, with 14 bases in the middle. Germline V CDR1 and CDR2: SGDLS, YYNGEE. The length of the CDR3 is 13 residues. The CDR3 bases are TGTGCCAGCAGCGTAGGGGGAGGTGGGCCGGCTTTCTTT. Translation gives CASSVGGGGPAFF. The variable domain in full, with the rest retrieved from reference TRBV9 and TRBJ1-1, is DSGVTQTPKHLITATGQRVTLRCSPRSGDLSVYWYQQSLDQGLQFLIQYYNGEERAKGNILERFSAQQFPDLHSELNLSSLELGDSALYFCASSVGGGGPAFFGQGTRLTVV.

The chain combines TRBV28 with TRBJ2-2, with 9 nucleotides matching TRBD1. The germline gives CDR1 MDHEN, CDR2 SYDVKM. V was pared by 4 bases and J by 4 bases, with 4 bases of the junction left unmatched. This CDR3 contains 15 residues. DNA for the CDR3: TGTGCCAGCAGTTCCAGGGACAGGGTCACCGGGGAGCTGTTTTTT. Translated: CASSSRDRVTGELFF.

For the CDR3, the DNA is TGTGCCAGCAGTCCCCGGACCTTGAACACCGGGGAGCTGTTTTTT. Its protein is CASSPRTLNTGELFF. This chain links TRBV28 with TRBJ2-2; no reliable D call. This CDR3 has 15 amino acids. The germline V gene encodes CDR1 MDHEN and CDR2 SYDVKM. Trimming removed 5 bases at V and 1 base at J, with 11 bases between.

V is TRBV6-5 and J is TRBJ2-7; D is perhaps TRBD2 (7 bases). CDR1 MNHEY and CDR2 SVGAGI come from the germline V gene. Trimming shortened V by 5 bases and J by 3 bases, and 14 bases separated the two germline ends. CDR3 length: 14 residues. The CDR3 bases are TGTGCCAGCAGTGGGGGGGCGTCCTTCTACGAGCAGTACTTC. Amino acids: CASSGGASFYEQYF.

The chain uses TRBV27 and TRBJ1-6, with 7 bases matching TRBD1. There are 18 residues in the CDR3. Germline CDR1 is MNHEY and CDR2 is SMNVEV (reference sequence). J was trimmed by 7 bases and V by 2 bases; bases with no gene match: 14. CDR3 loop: CASSLKGVTGTENSPLHF. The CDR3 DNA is TGTGCCAGCAGTTTAAAGGGGGTGACCGGGACAGAAAATTCACCCCTCCACTTT.

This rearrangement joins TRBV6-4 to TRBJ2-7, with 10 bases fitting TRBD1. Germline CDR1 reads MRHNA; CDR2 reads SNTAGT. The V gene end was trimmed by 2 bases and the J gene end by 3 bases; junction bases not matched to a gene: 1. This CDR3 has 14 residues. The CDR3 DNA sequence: TGTGCCAGCAGTGACGGGACAGGGGTCTACGAGCAGTACTTC. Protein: CASSDGTGVYEQYF.

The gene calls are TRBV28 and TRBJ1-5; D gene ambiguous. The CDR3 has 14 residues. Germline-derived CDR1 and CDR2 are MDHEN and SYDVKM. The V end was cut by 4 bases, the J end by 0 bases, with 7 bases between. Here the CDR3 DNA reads TGTGCCAGCAGTTCTGGTAATAGCAATCAGCCCCAGCATTTT. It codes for CASSSGNSNQPQHF.

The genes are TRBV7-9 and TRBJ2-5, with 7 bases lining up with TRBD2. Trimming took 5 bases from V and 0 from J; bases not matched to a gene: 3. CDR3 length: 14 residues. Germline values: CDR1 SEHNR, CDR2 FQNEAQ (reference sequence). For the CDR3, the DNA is TGTGCCAGCAGCCCCGGGGGGTACCAAGAGACCCAGTACTTC. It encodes CASSPGGYQETQYF.

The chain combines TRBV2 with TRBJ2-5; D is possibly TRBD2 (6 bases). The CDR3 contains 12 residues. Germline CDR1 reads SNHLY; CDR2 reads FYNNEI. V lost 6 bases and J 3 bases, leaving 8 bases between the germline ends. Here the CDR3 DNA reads TGTGCCAGCAGCCGACTAGAAGAGACCCAGTACTTC. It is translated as CASSRLEETQYF.

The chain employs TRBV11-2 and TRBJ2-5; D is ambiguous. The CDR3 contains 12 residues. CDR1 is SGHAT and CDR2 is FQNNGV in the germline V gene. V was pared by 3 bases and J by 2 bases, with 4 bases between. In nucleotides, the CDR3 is TGTGCCAGCAGCTTGACTCAAGAGACCCAGTACTTC. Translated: CASSLTQETQYF.

The CDR3 loop is CASSRQGRAGEQYF. The CDR3 DNA follows: TGCGCCAGCAGCCGCCAGGGACGAGCGGGGGAGCAGTACTTC. This chain links TRBV5-1 with TRBJ2-7, with TRBD2 matching 7 bases. CDR1 is SGHRS and CDR2 is YFSETQ in the germline V gene. Trimming cost V 4 bases and J 7 bases; bases outside gene matches: 11. This CDR3 has 14 amino acids.

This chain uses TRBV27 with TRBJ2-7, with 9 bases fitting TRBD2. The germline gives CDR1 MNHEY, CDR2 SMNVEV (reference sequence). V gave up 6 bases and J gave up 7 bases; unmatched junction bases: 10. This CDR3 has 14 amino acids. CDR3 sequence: CASRWLSSGAEQYF. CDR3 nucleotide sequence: TGTGCCAGCAGGTGGCTTTCTAGCGGGGCGGAGCAGTACTTC.

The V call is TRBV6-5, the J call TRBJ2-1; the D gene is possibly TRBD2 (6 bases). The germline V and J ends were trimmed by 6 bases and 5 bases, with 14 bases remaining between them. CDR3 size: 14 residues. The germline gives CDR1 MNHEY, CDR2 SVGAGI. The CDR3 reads CASSPGRRDNEQFF. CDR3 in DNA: TGTGCCAGCAGCCCCGGTCGGAGGGACAATGAGCAGTTCTTC.

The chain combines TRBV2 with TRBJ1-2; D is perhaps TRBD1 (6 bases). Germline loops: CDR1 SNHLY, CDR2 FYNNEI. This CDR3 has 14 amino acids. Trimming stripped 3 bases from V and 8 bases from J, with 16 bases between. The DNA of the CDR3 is TGTGCCAGCAGTGATCCAGGGGTTCCACAGGGCTACACCTTC. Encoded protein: CASSDPGVPQGYTF.

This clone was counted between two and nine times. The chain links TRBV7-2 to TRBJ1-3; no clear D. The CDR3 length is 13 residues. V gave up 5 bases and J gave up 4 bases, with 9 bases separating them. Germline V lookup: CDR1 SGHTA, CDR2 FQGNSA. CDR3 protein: CASSPLSGNTIYF. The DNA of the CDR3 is TGTGCCAGCAGCCCACTGTCAGGAAACACCATATATTTT. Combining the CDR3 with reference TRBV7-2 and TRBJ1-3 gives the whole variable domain GAGVSQSPSNKVTEKGKDVELRCDPISGHTALYWYRQSLGQGLEFLIYFQGNSAPDKSGLPSDRFSAERTGGSVSTLTIQRTQQEDSAVYLCASSPLSGNTIYFGEGSWLTVV.

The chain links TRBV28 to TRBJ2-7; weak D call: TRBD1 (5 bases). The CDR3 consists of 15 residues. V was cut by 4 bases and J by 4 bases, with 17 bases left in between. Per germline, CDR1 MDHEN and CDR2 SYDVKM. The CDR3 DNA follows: TGTGCCAGCAGTTCGCAGACAGAGATTTTTTACGAGCAGTACTTC. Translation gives CASSSQTEIFYEQYF.